The TCR beta chain described here comes from a study of blood T cell repertoires in COVID-19. Overall study: Whether acute or convalescent, the COVID-19 samples came from the United States, Italy and Spain.

In the study's own analysis: Reference gene primer amplification yielded estimated nucleated cell counts. Clones were sequenced by immunoSEQ multiplex PCR, and TCRdb holds only the in-frame ones, with some missing. V, J and clone size are those of that table, while D and trimming were read from the DNA. The top ten clones hold roughly 3.6% of a sample with about 160,000 clones, 76% of them seen once. V lost 4 bases to trimming and J lost 4 bases; unmatched junction nucleotides: 5. Looked up from germline, CDR1 is SGHAT and CDR2 is FQDESV (reference sequence). The CDR3 runs 14 residues. The specimen was peripheral blood. The sequence derives from an elderly woman with acute or convalescent COVID-19. V is TRBV11-1 and J is TRBJ1-2; TRBD1 matches at 8 bases. The CDR3 DNA is TGTGCCAGCAGCTCAGGACAGGGCGGCTATGGCTACACCTTC. It is translated as CASSSGQGGYGYTF.